This T cell receptor beta chain was identified in a study of shared clonotypes between healthy human individuals. Looking at the study overall: Donors consisted of a couple of women and a few men between 18 and 49. Per-donor plates numbered three CD4 naive, three CD4 memory, two CD8 naive and one CD8 memory. General study findings and limits: The diversity represented, both genetic and in exposure history, was limited by few donors.

The DNA input per sorted-subset replicate PCR was roughly 180 ng, corresponding to roughly 30,000 T cell genomes. Generated by immunoSEQ multiplex PCR, the TCRdb table keeps only in-frame clones and is missing some. The sample lists 1.5 million to 2.5 million clones; approximately 94% were seen once. The CDR3 is made up of 14 amino acids. CDR1 and CDR2 from the germline V gene are LNHDA and SQIVND (reference sequence). The V end was cut by 5 bases, the J end by 4 bases, with 14 bases between. This clone was seen only once. Its antigen is not known. Naivety among CD8 cells was defined by CD45RO negativity and positive CCR7 selection, thereby excluding terminally differentiated effector memory CD45RA+ cells.

The sample consisted of naive CD8+ T cells sorted from blood. The chain uses TRBV19 and TRBJ1-1; TRBD1 is a possible D gene (5 bases). This receptor was identified in a man aged 18 to 35 in good health. The CDR3 protein is CASSPGGGTTEAFF. The CDR3 nucleotides read TGTGCCAGTAGTCCCGGGGGGGGGACCACTGAAGCTTTCTTT.